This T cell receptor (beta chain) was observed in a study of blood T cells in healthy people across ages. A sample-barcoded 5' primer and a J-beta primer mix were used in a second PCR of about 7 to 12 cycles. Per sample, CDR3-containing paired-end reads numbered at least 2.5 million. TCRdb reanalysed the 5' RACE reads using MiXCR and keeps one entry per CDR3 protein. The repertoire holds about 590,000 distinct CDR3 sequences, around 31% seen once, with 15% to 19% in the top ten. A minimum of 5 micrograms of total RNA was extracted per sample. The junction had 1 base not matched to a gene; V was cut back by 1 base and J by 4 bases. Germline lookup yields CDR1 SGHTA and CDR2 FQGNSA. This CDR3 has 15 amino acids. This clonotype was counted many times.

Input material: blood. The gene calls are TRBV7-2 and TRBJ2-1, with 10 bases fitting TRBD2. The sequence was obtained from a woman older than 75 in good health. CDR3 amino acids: CASSLELAGYNEQFF. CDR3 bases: TGTGCCAGCAGCTTAGAACTAGCGGGATACAATGAGCAGTTCTTC.